This TCR beta chain emerged from a study of molecular identifiers for immune sequencing clone quantification. TCRdb processed the PCR reads anew with MiXCR; each CDR3 protein has one entry. The sample lists 62,000 or so distinct CDR3 sequences; around 18% were seen once. The sample holds many counts of this clonotype. This sequence was found in a human donor in good health. Some libraries in this study had Jurkat cell RNA spiked in. The specimen sequenced was naive CD8+ T cells from blood, with Jurkat cell RNA spiked in. Indicated subset: FACS-sorted CD8+CD4-CCR7+CD45RA+ naive T cells.

The CDR3 DNA follows: TGTGCCATCGGACCAGGGGAATCCTACGAGCAGTACTTC. It translates to CAIGPGESYEQYF. V gene TRBV10-3 combines with J gene TRBJ2-7; D is perhaps TRBD1 (6 bases). CDR3 length equals 13 residues. Trimming stripped 8 bases from V and 1 base from J, with 12 bases between. Germline V gene data show CDR1 as ENHRY and CDR2 as SYGVKD.